The 30 T cell receptor beta chains reported below all come from one sample, sequenced in a study of identical twins. TCRdb reprocessed the 5' RACE reads with MiXCR, giving one entry per CDR3 protein. This repertoire shows about 720,000 distinct CDR3 sequences, about 20% found once; its top ten account for around 13%. This sample also appeared in a second study, on T cells expressing NK-cell markers.

The specimen was PBMCs. The receptors stem from a young woman in good health.

At least ten counts were recorded for this clonotype. V gene TRBV6-5 combines with J gene TRBJ2-7; 7 nucleotides line up with TRBD2. Germline CDR1 is MNHEY and CDR2 is SVGAGI. J was trimmed by 2 bases and V by 3 bases; bases with no gene match: 19. CDR3 size: 19 residues. CDR3: CASSYKPPGLPAGPYEQYF. As DNA, the CDR3 is TGTGCCAGCAGTTATAAACCCCCGGGACTACCAGCGGGTCCCTACGAGCAGTACTTC.

This clonotype was recorded a few times. The chain recombines TRBV27 with TRBJ2-7, with D uncertain. Trimming cost V 0 bases and J 9 bases, with 18 bases left between them. From germline, CDR1 is MNHEY and CDR2 SMNVEV (reference sequence). CDR3 size: 15 residues. CDR3: CASSLSGDRPPAQYF. The CDR3 bases are TGTGCCAGCAGTTTATCGGGCGACCGCCCCCCTGCGCAGTACTTC.

The sample holds a few counts of this clonotype. The chain is built from TRBV12-3 or TRBV12-4 and TRBJ1-1; no definite D call. V gave up 7 bases and J gave up 2 bases, with 14 bases separating them. The CDR3 contains 14 residues. The DNA of the CDR3 is TGTGCCAGCACTTCTGAGAGGGAAAACACTGAAGCTTTCTTT. Protein product: CASTSERENTEAFF.

V usage is TRBV7-8 and J usage is TRBJ2-2, with a weak D call TRBD2 (5 bases). The germline V and J ends were trimmed by 2 bases and 1 base, with 11 bases remaining between them. The CDR3 is made up of 16 amino acids. CDR1 is SGHVS, CDR2 FQNEAQ, per germline. CDR3 residues: CASSLRRAMNTGELFF. CDR3 nucleotide sequence: TGTGCCAGCAGCTTACGGCGGGCCATGAACACCGGGGAGCTGTTTTTT.

V gene TRBV7-6 combines with J gene TRBJ1-4, with no clear D. Trimming cost V 1 base and J 3 bases, with 15 bases left between them. Germline CDR1 is SGHVS and CDR2 is FNYEAQ. The CDR3 consists of 17 residues. The CDR3 coding sequence is TGTGCCAGCAGCTTAGGTCCGGCCTCCCCGCCTAATGAAAAACTGTTTTTT. It codes for CASSLGPASPPNEKLFF.

The chain has TRBV3-1 and TRBJ2-5; a weak D match, TRBD2 (6 bases). Germline V gene sequence: CDR1 LGHDT, CDR2 YNNKEL (reference sequence). There are 13 residues in the CDR3. The V end lost 8 bases, the J end lost 5 bases, and 15 bases lay between the germline ends. The CDR3 DNA is TGTGCCAGCGCCCGGAGGGGAACCGAGACCCAGTACTTC. Protein product: CASARRGTETQYF.

This chain connects TRBV18 to TRBJ2-1; D is possibly TRBD2 (5 bases). The germline CDR1 and CDR2 sequences are KGHSH and LQKENI. The CDR3 runs to 17 residues. The ends were cut back, 3 bases at V and 0 bases at J, with 15 bases in the middle. CDR3 DNA: TGTGCCAGCTCACCCCCTCGAACGAGGGACTCCTACAATGAGCAGTTCTTC. It translates to CASSPPRTRDSYNEQFF.

This chain uses TRBV20-1 with TRBJ2-3, with D uncertain. The CDR3 extends over 12 amino acids. V lost 5 bases, J lost 6 bases, and 12 bases lay in between. Germline CDR1 reads DFQATT; CDR2 reads SNEGSKA (reference sequence). CDR3 protein: CSAGDREDTQYF. In DNA form, the CDR3 reads TGCAGTGCTGGCGATCGAGAGGATACGCAGTATTTT.

This chain joins TRBV4-3 and TRBJ1-2, with D possibly being TRBD1 (6 bases). In germline, CDR1 is LGHNA, CDR2 YSLEER. V lost 0 bases and J lost 7, with 9 bases in between. The CDR3 extends over 13 amino acids. CDR3 in DNA: TGCGCCAGCAGCCAAGATTGGGGGCCTGGCTACACCTTC. Translated, it gives CASSQDWGPGYTF.

CDR3 amino acids: CASSLAYGSNQPQHF. The CDR3, as DNA: TGTGCCAGCAGTTTAGCCTATGGGAGCAATCAGCCCCAGCATTTT. J is TRBJ1-5 and V is TRBV12-3 or TRBV12-4, with no clear D. Trimming took off 0 bases at V and 1 base at J, with 7 bases between the two ends. The CDR3 covers 15 residues.

In this sample, this clonotype turned up a few times. The CDR3, as DNA: TGTGCCAGCAGTTTAAGTGGCAGAACAAACACTGAAGCTTTCTTT. This codes for CASSLSGRTNTEAFF. The rearrangement joins TRBV12-3 or TRBV12-4 to TRBJ1-1, with D uncertain. This CDR3 comprises 15 residues. Between the trimmed V and J ends, which lost 2 bases and 2 bases, there was a span of 12 bases.

The chain combines TRBV12-2 with TRBJ1-5; TRBD1, the table's D call, was not compared with the DNA. TRBV12-2 counts as a pseudogene. The CDR3 sequence is 16 residues long. In DNA, the CDR3 is TGTGCAAGTCGCTTAGTCAGGCAGGGAGGCAATCAGCCCCAGCATTTT. It codes for CASRLVRQGGNQPQHF.

In its sample, this clonotype was seen a few times. The V and J genes are TRBV7-4 and TRBJ1-1, with TRBD1 as a possible D gene (6 bases). The CDR3 consists of 12 residues. Per germline, CDR1 SGHVT and CDR2 SQSDAQ. The V and J ends lost 3 bases and 7 bases respectively, with 9 bases between them. The CDR3 nucleotides are TGTGCCAGCAGCTTCGGGACACATGAAGCTTTCTTT. This sequence encodes CASSFGTHEAFF.

The genes are TRBV21-1 and TRBJ1-5; the table calls TRBD1, which could not be checked here. TRBV21-1 is annotated as a pseudogene. The CDR3 is 15 amino acids. The CDR3 coding sequence is TGTGCCAGCAGCCCCATGGCCGGGGCGAATCAGCCCCAGCATTTT. Residues: CASSPMAGANQPQHF.

This clonotype was seen a few times. The chain carries TRBV6-2 or TRBV6-3 and TRBJ2-3, with D possibly matching TRBD1 (5 bases). The CDR3 is made up of 16 amino acids. Germline V lookup: CDR1 MNHEY, CDR2 SVGEGT. V lost 5 bases, J lost 4 bases, and 19 bases lay in between. Written as DNA, the CDR3 is TGTGCCAGCAGTGACCCCGAAAGCAAGGGGTCAGATACGCAGTATTTT. It yields the protein CASSDPESKGSDTQYF.

This clonotype has a single count. J is TRBJ2-3 and V is TRBV3-1; D gene unclear. The V and J ends lost 3 bases and 4 bases respectively, with 5 bases between them. In germline, CDR1 is LGHDT, CDR2 YNNKEL (reference sequence). The CDR3 is 12 residues long. CDR3 DNA: TGTGCCAGCAGCCATCGAGCAGATACGCAGTATTTT. This encodes CASSHRADTQYF.

V gene TRBV11-2 combines with J gene TRBJ2-7; unclear D gene. CDR1 and CDR2 (germline): SGHAT, FQNNGV. Trimming stripped 5 bases from V and 2 bases from J, with 16 bases between. CDR3 size: 15 residues. The CDR3 DNA sequence: TGTGCCAGCAGCCCACGGACGGATAACACCTACGAGCAGTACTTC. Residues: CASSPRTDNTYEQYF. Full variable domain (remainder filled in from reference TRBV11-2 and TRBJ2-7): EAGVAQSPRYKIIEKRQSVAFWCNPISGHATLYWYQQILGQGPKLLIQFQNNGVVDDSQLPKDRFSAERLKGVDSTLKIQPAKLEDSAVYLCASSPRTDNTYEQYFGPGTRLTVT.

The DNA for the CDR3 is TGTGCCAGCAGCTTAGGCAGGGGTGTCAATGAGCAGTTCTTC. Translated, it gives CASSLGRGVNEQFF. This chain joins TRBV11-3 and TRBJ2-1; tentatively, D is TRBD1 (6 bases). CDR1 and CDR2 (germline): SGHNT, YENEEA. The CDR3 is 14 residues long. V was shortened by 1 base and J by 6 bases, with 10 bases between the two germline ends. The full variable domain, in which reference TRBV11-3 and TRBJ2-1 provide the parts outside the CDR3, is EAGVVQSPRYKIIEKKQPVAFWCNPISGHNTLYWYLQNLGQGPELLIRYENEEAVDDSQLPKDRFSAERLKGVDSTLKIQPAELGDSAVYLCASSLGRGVNEQFFGPGTRLTVL.

This chain links TRBV29-1 with TRBJ2-5, with D unclear. This CDR3 comprises 12 residues. Trimming stripped 7 bases from V and 5 bases from J, with 14 bases between. CDR1 and CDR2 from the germline V gene are SQVTM and ANQGSEA. The CDR3 DNA reads as TGCAGCGCAGCCTCGAGCTGGGAGACCCAGTACTTC. Protein product: CSAASSWETQYF. The whole variable domain, remainder taken from reference TRBV29-1 and TRBJ2-5, is SAVISQKPSRDICQRGTSLTIQCQVDSQVTMMFWYRQQPGQSLTLIATANQGSEATYESGFVIDKFPISRPNLTFSTLTVSNMSPEDSSIYLCSAASSWETQYFGPGTRLLVL.

This clonotype has only a few counts. The V gene is TRBV12-3 or TRBV12-4, the J gene TRBJ2-5; TRBD1 matches 7 bases. This CDR3 has 13 amino acids. The V and J ends lost 3 bases and 5 bases, in that order; junction bases with no gene match: 3. The CDR3 DNA reads as TGTGCCAGCAGTTTCATACAGGGGGAGACCCAGTACTTC. Amino acids: CASSFIQGETQYF.

The rearrangement links TRBV20-1 to TRBJ2-1; D is uncertain. Per germline, CDR1 DFQATT and CDR2 SNEGSKA (reference sequence). The V end was cut by 1 base, the J end by 10 bases, with 11 bases between. The CDR3 runs 12 residues. CDR3 DNA: TGCAGTGCTAGAGCCCAGCCTCAGGAGCAGTTCTTC. Translation: CSARAQPQEQFF.

V usage is TRBV6-5 and J usage is TRBJ1-1; no clear D. This CDR3 contains 12 residues. V was clipped by 5 bases and J by 8 bases, with 12 bases between them. CDR1 and CDR2 (germline): MNHEY, SVGAGI. CDR3 loop: CASSARDSEAFF. The DNA of the CDR3 is TGTGCCAGCAGTGCGAGGGATTCCGAAGCTTTCTTT.

There are a few counts of this clonotype. The CDR3 DNA sequence: TGCAGTGCTACTCAGGGGGCAGATACGCAGTATTTT. This sequence encodes CSATQGADTQYF. V is TRBV20-1 and J is TRBJ2-3; 7 bases map to TRBD1. This CDR3 has 12 residues. The V gene's germline CDR1 is DFQATT and CDR2 SNEGSKA (reference sequence). J lost 4 bases, V lost 4 bases, and 2 bases had no gene match.

Many counts were recorded for this clonotype. The chain couples TRBV5-1 to TRBJ2-1; 8 bases fit TRBD2. The germline V gene has CDR1 SGHRS and CDR2 YFSETQ. V lost 0 bases, J lost 0 bases, and 2 bases stayed unmatched. The CDR3 has 16 amino acids. The CDR3 bases are TGCGCCAGCAGCTTGGACAGCGGGAGCTCCTACAATGAGCAGTTCTTC. Amino acid sequence: CASSLDSGSSYNEQFF. The full variable domain, its missing parts supplied by reference TRBV5-1 and TRBJ2-1, is KAGVTQTPRYLIKTRGQQVTLSCSPISGHRSVSWYQQTPGQGLQFLFEYFSETQRNKGNFPGRFSGRQFSNSRSEMNVSTLELGDSALYLCASSLDSGSSYNEQFFGPGTRLTVL.

Ten or more counts support this clonotype. A read error may account for a junction end that differs from germline. The chain carries TRBV12-3 or TRBV12-4 and TRBJ2-7, with a possible D match to TRBD2 (5 bases). This CDR3 is 13 amino acids long. CDR3 sequence reads: CASSLVGAYEQYF. In DNA, the CDR3 is TGCGCCAGCAGCTTGGTGGGAGCCTACGAGCAGTACTTC.

J is TRBJ2-5 and V is TRBV15; unclear D gene. V was pared by 1 base and J by 2 bases, with 8 bases between. Per the germline V gene, CDR1 is LNHNV and CDR2 is YYDKDF (reference sequence). The CDR3 contains 14 residues. The CDR3 here is CATSRVGRQETQYF. The CDR3 coding sequence is TGTGCCACCAGCAGAGTGGGCAGGCAAGAGACCCAGTACTTC.

The chain is built from TRBV6-1 and TRBJ2-5; 7 bases are shared with TRBD1. The CDR3 spans 16 residues. V shed 6 bases and J 0 bases; nucleotides not matched to a gene: 10. Per germline, CDR1 MNHNS and CDR2 SASEGT. In DNA, the CDR3 is TGTGCCAGCAGGGACAGGCGCTTCGGGGACCAAGAGACCCAGTACTTC. It is translated as CASRDRRFGDQETQYF.

This clonotype was seen only a few times. The chain couples TRBV18 to TRBJ1-5; possibly TRBD1 for D (5 bases). This CDR3 is 16 amino acids long. Trimming cost V 3 bases and J 1 base, with 13 bases left between them. In germline, CDR1 is KGHSH, CDR2 LQKENI. CDR3 amino acids: CASSPGLGRSNQPQHF. The CDR3 DNA reads TGTGCCAGCTCACCCGGTTTGGGACGGAGCAATCAGCCCCAGCATTTT.

The V gene is TRBV12-3 or TRBV12-4, the J gene TRBJ1-3, with unresolved D. Trimming stripped 3 bases from V and 0 bases from J, with 9 bases between. The CDR3 is 15 residues long. CDR3 sequence: CASSFAKFSGNTIYF. The CDR3, as DNA: TGTGCCAGCAGTTTCGCGAAATTCTCTGGAAACACCATATATTTT.

This rearrangement joins TRBV7-2 to TRBJ2-3; 7 bases fit TRBD2. Germline V gene data show CDR1 as SGHTA and CDR2 as FQGNSA. This CDR3 has 16 amino acids. The ends lost 1 base at V and 5 bases at J; junction bases unmatched: 9. CDR3 DNA: TGTGCCAGCAGCTTAGGGGCACTAGCGCCGCGAGATACGCAGTATTTT. This gives the protein CASSLGALAPRDTQYF.